The next 18 T cell receptor beta chains were all read from a single sample in a study of beta chain features in type 1 diabetes. General study findings and limits: People with Type 1 diabetes carried modestly yet significantly shorter TCRB CDR3s in all four CD4+ subsets.

These TCRs' antigens remain unknown. Sequencing targeted expressed TCRB transcripts, as all isolated RNA had been reverse transcribed. TCRdb's copy holds only in-frame clones and misses some; the assay was immunoSEQ multiplex PCR. The sample has a few hundred thousand clones; around 10% are singletons. Source material: central memory CD4+ T cells from blood. Receptor source: a young man with type 1 diabetes.

This clone was counted ten times or more. Here the CDR3 reads CASSAGRLNTDTQYF. As DNA, the CDR3 is TGTGCCAGCAGCGCAGGCCGGCTAAACACAGATACGCAGTATTTT. The rearrangement joins TRBV7-9 to TRBJ2-3; D is ambiguous. This CDR3 has 15 residues. V was clipped by 5 bases and J by 2 bases, with 14 bases between them. The germline CDR1 and CDR2 sequences are SEHNR and FQNEAQ (reference sequence).

This clone was observed many times. The chain is built from TRBV4-3 and TRBJ2-7; maybe TRBD1 (5 bases). Germline V gene data show CDR1 as LGHNA and CDR2 as YSLEER. The V end was cut by 1 base, the J end by 4 bases, with 11 bases between. The CDR3 runs 14 residues. The CDR3 DNA sequence: TGCGCCAGCAGCCAAGGGCCAACAGGATACGAGCAGTACTTC. Translation: CASSQGPTGYEQYF.

This sequence joins TRBV11-2 and TRBJ2-5, with 12 bases identical to TRBD2. The CDR3 totals 16 residues. J was trimmed by 0 bases and V by 5 bases; bases with no gene match: 4. Germline CDR1 is SGHAT and CDR2 is FQNNGV. The CDR3 protein is CASSTGLAGNQETQYF. The CDR3, as DNA: TGTGCCAGCAGCACTGGACTAGCGGGGAACCAAGAGACCCAGTACTTC. Based on the CDR3 plus reference TRBV11-2 and TRBJ2-5, the full variable domain is EAGVAQSPRYKIIEKRQSVAFWCNPISGHATLYWYQQILGQGPKLLIQFQNNGVVDDSQLPKDRFSAERLKGVDSTLKIQPAKLEDSAVYLCASSTGLAGNQETQYFGPGTRLLVL.

Only a few counts were recorded for this clone. V usage is TRBV10-3 and J usage is TRBJ1-5; D unclear. Germline values: CDR1 ENHRY, CDR2 SYGVKD. Trimming left V 9 bases short and J 1 base short, with 4 bases between. The CDR3 runs to 11 residues. CDR3 DNA: TGTGCCATAGGAAGCAATCAGCCCCAGCATTTT. It specifies CAIGSNQPQHF.

CDR3 nucleotide sequence: TGTGCCAGCAGCTTGAGGGCGGGACGCTCCTACAATGAGCAGTTCTTC. It specifies CASSLRAGRSYNEQFF. The chain employs TRBV4-2 and TRBJ2-1; perhaps TRBD2 as D (6 bases). Germline-derived CDR1 and CDR2 are LGHNA and YNFKEQ. Trimming removed 5 bases at V and 0 bases at J, with 14 bases between. There are 16 residues in the CDR3.

The chain links TRBV5-6 to TRBJ1-2; no clear D gene. The V end was cut by 1 base, the J end by 4 bases, with 11 bases between. There are 14 residues in the CDR3. Per germline, CDR1 SGHDT and CDR2 YYEEEE. CDR3 in amino acids: CASSLRGSSYGYTF. CDR3 bases: TGTGCCAGCAGCTTGCGAGGGTCCAGCTATGGCTACACCTTC.

The chain employs TRBV6-6 and TRBJ1-2; D gene unclear. CDR3 length: 13 residues. Germline CDR1 reads MNHNY; CDR2 reads SVGAGI (reference sequence). With 0 bases removed from V and 2 bases from J, the gap between germline ends came to 4 bases. In DNA form, the CDR3 reads TGTGCCAGCAGTTACTCGAACAACTATGGCTACACCTTC. It codes for CASSYSNNYGYTF.

CDR3 residues: CASSERRVNEQFF. The CDR3 coding sequence is TGTGCCAGCAGTGAGAGGCGGGTTAATGAGCAGTTCTTC. V is TRBV2 and J is TRBJ2-1; tentative D call: TRBD2 (5 bases). V was cut by 3 bases and J by 7 bases, with 10 bases left in between. The CDR3 is 13 residues long. Germline V lookup: CDR1 SNHLY, CDR2 FYNNEI.

The V gene is TRBV7-9, the J gene TRBJ1-1; no clear D gene. This CDR3 region has 13 residues. In germline, CDR1 is SEHNR, CDR2 FQNEAQ (reference sequence). V was trimmed by 6 bases and J by 0 bases, leaving 8 bases between them. The CDR3, as DNA: TGTGCCAGCAGGAACCTTATGAACACTGAAGCTTTCTTT. It specifies CASRNLMNTEAFF.

This sequence joins TRBV7-9 and TRBJ2-3; no reliable D call. CDR1 is SEHNR, CDR2 FQNEAQ, per germline (reference sequence). The CDR3 is 13 amino acids. Trimming shortened V by 5 bases and J by 2 bases, and 8 bases separated the two germline ends. The CDR3 reads CASSPYYTDTQYF. The CDR3 DNA sequence: TGTGCCAGCAGCCCTTACTACACAGATACGCAGTATTTT.

This clone showed up many times. The genes are TRBV7-3 and TRBJ2-1, with 8 bases fitting TRBD2. This CDR3 spans 15 amino acids. CDR1 and CDR2 (germline): SGHTA, FQGTGA. J was trimmed by 8 bases and V by 4 bases; bases with no gene match: 10. The CDR3 bases are TGTGCCAGCAGCTCCGGAAGCGGGAGAGGGGATGAGCAGTTCTTC. Protein sequence: CASSSGSGRGDEQFF.

This clone was recorded a few times. V usage is TRBV18 and J usage is TRBJ2-7, with D possibly matching TRBD1 (6 bases). This CDR3 has 14 amino acids. V lost 1 base and J lost 3, with 10 bases in between. Per germline, CDR1 KGHSH and CDR2 LQKENI. The CDR3 sequence: CASSPRDTFYEQYF. The CDR3 DNA sequence: TGTGCCAGCTCACCACGGGACACTTTCTACGAGCAGTACTTC.

This clone was recorded a few times. J is TRBJ2-1 and V is TRBV5-1; 8 nucleotides agree with TRBD2. The V gene's germline CDR1 is SGHRS and CDR2 YFSETQ. With 6 bases clipped from V and 5 bases from J, the junction kept 7 bases outside the gene matches. The CDR3 contains 14 residues. CDR3 amino acids: CASNWLAGNNEQFF. In DNA form, the CDR3 reads TGCGCCAGCAATTGGTTAGCGGGGAACAATGAGCAGTTCTTC.

This clone came up many times. In the same sample, other DNA sequences code for this CDR3. The chain carries TRBV5-1 and TRBJ2-2; TRBD2 matches at 8 bases. The germline V gene has CDR1 SGHRS and CDR2 YFSETQ. The CDR3 totals 14 residues. V dropped 2 bases and J dropped 5; count of bases not matched to a gene: 2. The CDR3 protein is CASSLTGGTGELFF. CDR3 bases: TGCGCCAGCAGCTTAACGGGAGGGACCGGGGAGCTGTTTTTT.

The chain joins TRBV29-1 to TRBJ1-1, with a tentative D call TRBD1 (5 bases). The germline V gene encodes CDR1 SQVTM and CDR2 ANQGSEA. The CDR3 consists of 10 residues. Trimming removed 7 bases from V and 12 bases from J, with 15 bases in between. The CDR3 loop is CSGSEGSPFF. The DNA of the CDR3 is TGCAGCGGGAGTGAGGGGAGCCCTTTCTTT.

This clone has more than one count but fewer than ten. This chain links TRBV6-1 with TRBJ2-5; TRBD2 agrees at 7 bases. The V gene end was trimmed by 5 bases and the J gene end by 0 bases; junction bases not matched to a gene: 3. Germline lookup yields CDR1 MNHNS and CDR2 SASEGT. There are 14 residues in the CDR3. The CDR3 DNA sequence: TGTGCCAGCAGTCCTAGCGGAAACCAAGAGACCCAGTACTTC. Its protein is CASSPSGNQETQYF.

This clone has more than one count but fewer than ten. The J gene is TRBJ2-3, the V gene TRBV7-9, with a possible D match to TRBD1 (6 bases). CDR3 length: 16 residues. Germline values: CDR1 SEHNR, CDR2 FQNEAQ (reference sequence). Trimming pared 5 bases from V and 2 bases from J, leaving 17 bases between. The CDR3 nucleotides read TGTGCCAGCAGCCCTCGTCCTAGACAGGACACAGATACGCAGTATTTT. The encoded protein is CASSPRPRQDTDTQYF.

Concerning this clone: Other DNA variants within this sample encode the same CDR3. CDR3 nucleotide sequence: TGTGCCAGCAGTTCCCTAGCGGGGGGTTACAATGAGCAGTTCTTC. It specifies CASSSLAGGYNEQFF. The rearrangement joins TRBV28 to TRBJ2-1, with 11 bases that match TRBD2. Germline CDR1 is MDHEN and CDR2 is SYDVKM. V dropped 4 bases and J dropped 4; count of bases not matched to a gene: 3. This CDR3 region has 15 residues.